This T cell receptor (beta chain) was observed in a study of shared clonotypes between healthy human individuals. Sequenced by immunoSEQ multiplex PCR; TCRdb stores in-frame clones only, minus some. The table shows approximately 740,000 clones, with 74% occurring only once. This sequence originates from a woman younger than 45 in good health. Sequencing was done on a sample of memory CD4+ T cells sorted from blood. Subset noted: CD45RA-negative fraction.

CDR3 DNA: TGTGCCAGTAGTCCCTCTTGGAGCTCCTACAATGAGCAGTTCTTC. This sequence encodes CASSPSWSSYNEQFF. V is TRBV19 and J is TRBJ2-1, with no clear D. The V and J ends lost 5 bases and 0 bases respectively, with 11 bases between them. Germline-derived CDR1 and CDR2 are LNHDA and SQIVND (reference sequence). This CDR3 has 15 amino acids.